The rows below give T cell receptor beta chains drawn from one sample of a study of control samples from healthy donors and cancer patients. Method: immunoSEQ multiplex PCR; TCRdb's copy keeps in-frame clones and lacks some. Of under 100,000 clones in the sample, roughly 91% were seen once. Material for sequencing was PBMCs. The receptors originated from a woman aged 45-65 years with colorectal cancer. Each CDR3 is given without its conserved first and last residue. Fields, in order: V gene, CDR3 protein.

v_call: TRBV5-1
cdr3_aa: ASSLGLAGGRNTQY

v_call: TRBV11-3
cdr3_aa: ASSLATGTKAF

v_call: TRBV6-6
cdr3_aa: ASSRRGLAGKSTGELF

v_call: TRBV28
cdr3_aa: ASSFRDSRNTIY

v_call: TRBV30
cdr3_aa: AWTKRTGGEKLF

v_call: TRBV5-1
cdr3_aa: ASSFKGRETQY

v_call: TRBV7-9
cdr3_aa: ASSEGGFTEAF

v_call: TRBV5-1
cdr3_aa: ASSSGLDADTQY

v_call: TRBV24-1
cdr3_aa: ATSDLGGAGDTQY

v_call: TRBV15
cdr3_aa: ATSRDVGGQYNEQF

v_call: TRBV2
cdr3_aa: ASRDRVGVQPQH

v_call: TRBV9
cdr3_aa: ASSVASSGNTIY

v_call: TRBV19
cdr3_aa: ASSMSSGGTDTQY

v_call: TRBV18
cdr3_aa: ASSRSTNEKLF

v_call: TRBV29-1
cdr3_aa: SVAGLDQPQH

v_call: TRBV3-1/TRBV3-2
cdr3_aa: ASSSGGSTDTQY

v_call: TRBV6-2/TRBV6-3
cdr3_aa: ASSPDIGAAEAF

v_call: TRBV3-1/TRBV3-2
cdr3_aa: ASSQGGTGGNSPLH

v_call: TRBV27
cdr3_aa: ASSLLLAREQF

v_call: TRBV19
cdr3_aa: AAGTGGVNTGELF

v_call: TRBV6-1
cdr3_aa: ASSEAGWETQY

v_call: TRBV28
cdr3_aa: ASSPESGRGGGYT

v_call: TRBV27
cdr3_aa: ASSLGGGAGANVLT

v_call: TRBV19
cdr3_aa: ATSDPPNQPQH

v_call: TRBV10-3
cdr3_aa: AIRGLAGPTNNEQF

v_call: TRBV12-3/TRBV12-4
cdr3_aa: ASSIRWNEQF

v_call: TRBV27
cdr3_aa: ASSQGASSSPLH

v_call: TRBV6-5
cdr3_aa: ASTLDGQDEAF

v_call: TRBV5-4
cdr3_aa: ASSLVGVRTEAF

v_call: TRBV2
cdr3_aa: ASSEEEGSNEKLF

v_call: TRBV9
cdr3_aa: ASSRDGGNTIY

v_call: TRBV27
cdr3_aa: ASSPTVFRGDGSPLH

v_call: TRBV11-3
cdr3_aa: ASSPLAGGNEQF

v_call: TRBV4-2
cdr3_aa: ASSPPRGLGINGNTIY

v_call: TRBV7-8
cdr3_aa: ASRKQGKATGELF

v_call: TRBV24-1
cdr3_aa: ATSDSQGAPWVQPQH

v_call: TRBV2
cdr3_aa: ASSDGRGVNTEAF

v_call: TRBV12-3/TRBV12-4
cdr3_aa: ASSSLWVNEQF

v_call: TRBV7-2
cdr3_aa: ASSLGTSGGNEQF

v_call: TRBV13
cdr3_aa: ASSLGVRSFLANTGELF

v_call: TRBV6-4
cdr3_aa: ASSGSAGVGYT

v_call: TRBV27
cdr3_aa: ASSSGPEVLNGYT

v_call: TRBV7-6
cdr3_aa: ASSPANTGELF

v_call: TRBV20-1
cdr3_aa: SPGGQETQY

v_call: TRBV10-2
cdr3_aa: ATVERGFHNEQF

v_call: TRBV2
cdr3_aa: ASSGTGDTDTQY

v_call: TRBV7-9
cdr3_aa: ASSERGAMNTEAF

v_call: TRBV5-1
cdr3_aa: ASSFGSPGGTEAF